One sample yielded the 10 T cell receptor beta chains listed below, sequenced in a study of shared clonotypes between healthy human individuals. Sequencing was performed with immunoSEQ multiplex PCR; in TCRdb, only in-frame clones are kept and a portion is missing. The sample consists of about 500,000 clones, about 74% of them appearing once. The sequenced sample consisted of PBMCs. The receptor set was obtained from a woman aged 40 to 50 in good health. Some clones in this sample may be carry-over from other donors' samples.

V is TRBV5-8 and J is TRBJ1-4; perhaps TRBD1 as D (6 bases). The CDR3 is made up of 14 amino acids. V was shortened by 1 base and J by 5 bases, with 9 bases between the two germline ends. Germline V gene data show CDR1 as SGHTS and CDR2 as YDEGEE. The CDR3 is CASSLTGWNEKLFF. The CDR3 DNA sequence: TGTGCCAGCAGCTTGACAGGGTGGAATGAAAAACTGTTTTTT.

The table lists this clone with a few counts. The chain is built from TRBV9 and TRBJ2-2; maybe TRBD2 (6 bases). Looked up from germline, CDR1 is SGDLS and CDR2 is YYNGEE. The V gene lost 0 bases and the J gene lost 10 bases, with 10 bases spanning the gap. The CDR3 runs 13 residues. The CDR3 here is CASSVGWREELFF. DNA of the CDR3: TGTGCCAGCAGCGTAGGTTGGCGGGAGGAGCTGTTTTTT.

V usage is TRBV5-8 and J usage is TRBJ2-7; no clear D gene. The germline CDR1 and CDR2 sequences are SGHTS and YDEGEE. The CDR3 runs 13 residues. The germline V and J ends were trimmed by 3 bases and 4 bases, with 11 bases remaining between them. The CDR3 loop reads CASSSRPRYEQYF. The CDR3 region has the DNA TGTGCCAGCAGCTCGCGACCTAGGTACGAGCAGTACTTC.

Details on this clone: An end of the junction does not agree with germline; a read error may underlie this. The chain has TRBV5-6 and TRBJ1-6; D not resolved. This CDR3 is 14 amino acids long. The germline gives CDR1 SGHDT, CDR2 YYEEEE. CDR3 sequence reads: CASGLGRINSPLHF. CDR3 nucleotides: TGTGCCAGCGGCTTGGGCAGAATTAATTCACCCCTCCACTTT.

This clone has a count of ten or more. The J gene is TRBJ2-1, the V gene TRBV14; TRBD2 is a possible D gene (6 bases). Germline V lookup: CDR1 SGHDN, CDR2 FVKESK. This CDR3 comprises 16 residues. Deletions cut 1 base from V and 7 bases from J, with 17 bases between. The CDR3: CASSQGGSGRGNEQFF. The CDR3 DNA sequence: TGTGCCAGCAGCCAAGGGGGTAGCGGCCGGGGTAATGAGCAGTTCTTC.

The chain combines TRBV6-1 with TRBJ2-7, with D perhaps assigned TRBD1 or TRBD2 (5 bases each). Germline CDR1 and CDR2: MNHNS and SASEGT. This CDR3 comprises 15 residues. Trimming took off 2 bases at V and 2 bases at J, with 13 bases between the two ends. CDR3 sequence (DNA): TGTGCCAGCAGTGAACAAGGGACCGTACCCTACGAGCAGTACTTC. Protein product: CASSEQGTVPYEQYF.

As concerns this clone: Within the sample, other DNA sequences also encode this same CDR3. J is TRBJ1-1 and V is TRBV9; D unresolved. Germline values: CDR1 SGDLS, CDR2 YYNGEE. Trimming left V 0 bases short and J 1 base short, with 4 bases between. This CDR3 spans 13 amino acids. CDR3 nucleotide sequence: TGTGCCAGCAGCGTAGGACCGAACACTGAAGCTTTCTTT. Protein sequence: CASSVGPNTEAFF.

Points on this clone: One junction end does not reproduce the germline sequence, and a read error may be involved. V is TRBV7-7 and J is TRBJ2-1; 8 nucleotides line up with TRBD2. Germline values: CDR1 SSHAT, CDR2 FNYEAQ (reference sequence). The CDR3 spans 14 residues. This chain's CDR3 is CASSLTAGVDEQFF. The CDR3 DNA is TGTGCTAGCAGCTTAACAGCGGGGGTGGATGAGCAGTTCTTC.

The chain is built from TRBV10-3 and TRBJ1-2; 8 nucleotides line up with TRBD1. The junction had 7 bases not matched to a gene; V was cut back by 2 bases and J by 2 bases. Germline loops: CDR1 ENHRY, CDR2 SYGVKD. The CDR3 loop spans 16 amino acids. The CDR3 sequence is CAISEGPGGANYGYTF. In nucleotides, the CDR3 is TGTGCCATCAGTGAGGGGCCAGGGGGCGCAAACTATGGCTACACCTTC.

The gene calls are TRBV4-2 and TRBJ2-1, with 11 bases that match TRBD2. In germline, CDR1 is LGHNA, CDR2 YNFKEQ. The CDR3 covers 20 residues. The V gene end was trimmed by 0 bases and the J gene end by 6 bases; junction bases not matched to a gene: 16. The CDR3 reads CASSQDMGGSGRVGLNEQFF. The CDR3 DNA reads as TGTGCCAGCAGCCAAGATATGGGCGGTAGCGGGAGGGTAGGACTCAATGAGCAGTTCTTC.